The present T cell receptor beta chain was sequenced within a study of regulatory dendritic cells for organ transplantation (dated 2017 in TCRdb). About the full investigation: Regulatory dendritic cells were generated from monocytes cultured with vitamin D3 on days 0 and 4 and IL-10 on day 4. The TCRbeta repertoires of sorted naive and memory CD4+ and CD8+ T cells were sequenced before and after allostimulation with regulatory or mature dendritic cells. On day 6, LPS was added to the DC cultures so that the response of the DCs to a potent maturation-inducing agent could be evaluated. Here is what the overall study found, with its caveats: In both subjects, allostimulation led to expansion of memory CD8+ clones, although regulatory dendritic cells appeared to cause more limited expansion than mature dendritic cells did. Among the resting subsets, memory CD8+ T cells contained the most alloreactive TCR clonotypes. Only a couple of subjects were sequenced, and the authors noted considerable between-individual heterogeneity in the alloreactive memory CD8+ T cell pool. Naive CD4+ and CD8+ T cells showed highly diverse repertoires, whereas memory cells were less diverse and memory CD8+ cells were the most oligoclonal.

From the cysteine up to the phenylalanine, the CDR3 has a length of 15 residues. Just the 45-base CDR3 DNA is kept, in frame starting at base 1. V has 6 bases trimmed and J has 2 bases trimmed; junction bases matching no gene number 10. Sequences SEHNR (CDR1) and FQNEAQ (CDR2) are obtained from the germline V gene (reference sequence). This clone is described as medium-sized (0.01 to 0.1%). The antigen it binds to is not known. Base-call qualities are not available, and no considerably larger clone is one nucleotide away. TCRbeta CDR3 regions were amplified by multiplexed two-step PCR using Vbeta-specific forward primers and Jbeta-specific reverse primers. Through the immunoSEQ service, the TCRbeta libraries were run on an Illumina instrument for sequencing. Turning to the authors' computational methods: IMGT annotation was used to assign V, D and J genes, and synthetic CDR3 analogues were used to correct counts for multiplex PCR bias. The immunoSEQ Analyzer calculated repertoire clonality as one minus the normalized Shannon entropy. Whether a clone counted as expanded was decided by Fisher's exact test with Benjamini-Hochberg false discovery rate control and a two-tailed cutoff of P<0.01. TCRdb retrieved this table from immuneACCESS and kept in-frame rearrangements only. Not all clones are present; in checked studies, unresolved V genes account for under half, and no reason is known for the remainder. V and J calls plus clone size are reproduced from that table; the DNA served to infer D and trimming. This sample comprises 8,000 or so clones, roughly two thirds of them detected only once. The top ten constitute over 3.5% of the sample.

Sorted T cell subsets were CFSE-labeled and co-cultured for around five days with allogeneic regulatory or mature dendritic cells at a 1:10 DC:T ratio. FACS was used to sort CD4+ or CD8+ cells into naive T cells, defined as CD45RA+, and memory T cells, defined as CD45RO+. T cells for TCR sequencing came from two healthy control subjects. The Qiagen DNeasy Blood & Tissue Kit was used to extract genomic DNA. Material: memory CD4+ T cells from blood cultured with dendritic cells. In the paper's terms, the cell subset or site label means: CD45RO+ memory T cells. The rearranged chain carries TRBV7-9 and TRBJ2-7; the junction holds 7 bases that match TRBD2. The clonotype originates from a human donor in good health. At the DNA level, the sequence is TGTGCCAGCAGGCTTCAAGGGGCGGGGGCCTACGAGCAGTACTTC. This codes for CASRLQGAGAYEQYF.